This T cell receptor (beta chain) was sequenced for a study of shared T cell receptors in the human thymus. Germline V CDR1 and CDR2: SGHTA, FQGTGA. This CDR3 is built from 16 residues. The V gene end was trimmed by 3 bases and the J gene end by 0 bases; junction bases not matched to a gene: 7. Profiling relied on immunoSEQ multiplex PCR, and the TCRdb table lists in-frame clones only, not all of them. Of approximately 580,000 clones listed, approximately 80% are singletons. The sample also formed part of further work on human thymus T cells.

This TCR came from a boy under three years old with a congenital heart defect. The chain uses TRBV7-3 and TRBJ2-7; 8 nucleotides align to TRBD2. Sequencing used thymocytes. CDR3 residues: CASSFRIAGPSYEQYF. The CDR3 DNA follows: TGTGCCAGCAGCTTTAGGATAGCGGGACCCTCCTACGAGCAGTACTTC.